This is a list of T cell receptor beta chains from one sample in a study of blood T cell repertoires in COVID-19. Using immunoSEQ multiplex PCR, the repertoire was profiled, and TCRdb retains in-frame clones only, with some absent. The sample holds approximately 190,000 clones; around 86% are singletons and the top ten take about 6%. Sequenced: peripheral blood. These receptors were taken from a woman aged 40 to 49 with acute or convalescent COVID-19. Both conserved end residues are trimmed from each CDR3. Fields, in order: D gene, V gene, CDR3 protein. D genes are given only for firm matches.

NA,TRBV13,ASSQGSRLVFDEQF
NA,TRBV6-1,ASSESGAFVWTEAF
TRBD1,TRBV5-1,ASSFVGQGTGELF
NA,TRBV10-3,AIRPGTTGELF
TRBD2,TRBV5-1,ASSLLAGADTQY
TRBD1,TRBV5-4,ASSEDRDRGIEKLF
NA,TRBV10-1,ASSESIGGSPLH
NA,TRBV7-2,ASSPRGSYEQY
NA,TRBV10-3,AISESEGRGTDTQY
NA,TRBV5-4,ASSLDRIYEQY
TRBD1,TRBV7-9,ASSIRDRGETQY
NA,TRBV19,ASTPQGTGELF
NA,TRBV6-1,ASSEIQISYEQY
NA,TRBV19,ASSIYHAGNQPQH
NA,TRBV21-1,ASSKGGRVG
TRBD2,TRBV27,ASTPRTSGNEQF
TRBD2,TRBV3-1/TRBV3-2,ASSRLAPDTQY
NA,TRBV11-2,ASSFVNEQF
NA,TRBV7-9,ASSFTGNTEAF
NA,TRBV27,ASSPTTVTDTQY
TRBD1,TRBV4-1,ASSQTGTGAGNTIY
TRBD1,TRBV5-4,ASSSSFDRAGANVLT
TRBD1,TRBV27,ASRRTGASLEQY
NA,TRBV2,ASSEQGPHYGYT
TRBD2,TRBV5-1,ASSQGLAEVNEQF
NA,TRBV24-1,ATSLQGTGELF
TRBD1,TRBV11-3,ASSLDIAGTGRPYEQY
NA,TRBV29-1,SVPQGPGFHEQY
NA,TRBV2,ASSEGEDREGYT
TRBD1,TRBV19,ASKGAGGYT
TRBD2,TRBV28,ASTTLAGGKNIQY
NA,TRBV6-1,ASSEAPVESRRGNTIY
TRBD2,TRBV13,ASSSLNRAGREY
NA,TRBV10-2,ASRSPVGGKGYT
TRBD1,TRBV11-2,ASSLRQGYTEAF
NA,TRBV6-5,ALGGDYGYT
TRBD2,TRBV6-5,ATSWGGIGEQF
TRBD2,TRBV6-1,ASSEMRGLAGPPRTQY
TRBD1,TRBV5-4,ASSSTGSGAADEKLF
NA,TRBV28,ASSGAQEVKLF
TRBD2,TRBV11-1,ASSLKAGGITDTQY
TRBD1,TRBV7-2,ASSLLDRPGVIGTQY
NA,TRBV7-9,ASSLDSKNTEAF
NA,TRBV19,ASSDYYEQY
TRBD1,TRBV28,ASRSGTGVWTEAF
NA,TRBV24-1,ATSDLTGYENSPLH
NA,TRBV2,ASSEGGRLEF
NA,TRBV6-5,ASSRGTDYEQY
NA,TRBV4-1,ASSQEVSRELF
TRBD2,TRBV7-2,ASSSTGTSNEQF
NA,TRBV5-5,ASSSRQNSYEQY